This TCR beta chain appears in the sequencing data of a study of blood T cell repertoires in COVID-19. Study-level background: COVID-19 samples, acute and convalescent, were from the United States, Italy and Spain. In each case, the material was cDNA or gDNA derived from T cells, B-cell-depleted T cells, or PBMCs.

In the authors' workflow: Reference gene primers were amplified, and this amplification served to estimate nucleated cell counts. Method: immunoSEQ multiplex PCR; TCRdb's copy keeps in-frame clones and lacks some. D and trimming come from the DNA, and the V and J calls and clone size come from that table. The sample lists approximately 120,000 clones; less than 85% were seen once. Per germline, CDR1 SGHRS and CDR2 YFSETQ. The CDR3 extends over 19 amino acids. The V and J ends lost 2 bases and 0 bases, in that order; junction bases with no gene match: 11. The TCR comes from a human donor in a cohort sampled during active or convalescent COVID-19. Sequencing used peripheral blood. The chain links TRBV5-1 to TRBJ2-6, with 7 bases fitting TRBD1. This chain's CDR3 is CASSLGPGRGISGANVLTF. Written as DNA, the CDR3 is TGCGCCAGCAGCTTAGGGCCGGGCAGGGGGATCTCTGGGGCCAACGTCCTGACTTTC.